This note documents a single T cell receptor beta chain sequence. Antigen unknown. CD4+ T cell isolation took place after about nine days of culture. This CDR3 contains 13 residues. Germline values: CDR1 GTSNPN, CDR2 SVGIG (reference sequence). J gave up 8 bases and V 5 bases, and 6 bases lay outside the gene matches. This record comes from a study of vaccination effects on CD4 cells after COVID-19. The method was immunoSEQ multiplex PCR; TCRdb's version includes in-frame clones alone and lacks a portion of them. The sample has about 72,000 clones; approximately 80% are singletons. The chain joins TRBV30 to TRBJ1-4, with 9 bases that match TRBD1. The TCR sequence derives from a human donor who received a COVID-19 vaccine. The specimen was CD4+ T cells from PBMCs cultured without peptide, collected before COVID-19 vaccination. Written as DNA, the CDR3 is TGTGCCTGGGAGGACAGGGGTTGGGAAAAACTGTTTTTT. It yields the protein CAWEDRGWEKLFF.